This entry lists 22 T cell receptor beta chains sequenced from one sample in a study of OX40 agonist ivuxolimab in advanced cancers. The table came from immunoSEQ multiplex PCR; TCRdb's copy has only in-frame clones and leaves some out. The profile covers approximately 40,000 clones, with roughly 82% appearing a single time and about 7.6% taken by the ten largest. Sequenced here: CD4+ or CD8+ T cells sorted from blood, sampled in a trial of the OX40 agonist ivuxolimab. The source of these receptors is an adult with an advanced solid tumor such as melanoma, head and neck, liver or kidney cancer.

The rearrangement uses TRBV10-3 and TRBJ1-1; D gene uncertain. Trimming removed 2 bases from V and 5 bases from J, with 9 bases in between. The germline gives CDR1 ENHRY, CDR2 SYGVKD. CDR3 length: 13 residues. The CDR3 sequence: CAISEVRETEAFF. In DNA form, the CDR3 reads TGTGCCATCAGTGAGGTAAGGGAAACTGAAGCTTTCTTT.

The chain employs TRBV5-4 and TRBJ1-1; possibly TRBD1 for D (6 bases). V lost 4 bases and J lost 1, with 20 bases in between. Germline lookup yields CDR1 SGHNT and CDR2 YYREEE (reference sequence). The CDR3 consists of 17 residues. The DNA for the CDR3 is TGTGCCAGCAGCCGAACCGGGACATCCCCAGGGAACACTGAAGCTTTCTTT. It specifies CASSRTGTSPGNTEAFF.

This chain links TRBV18 with TRBJ1-5; D is possibly TRBD1 (5 bases). The CDR3 is 14 residues long. V was pared by 2 bases and J by 4 bases, with 9 bases between. Germline assignment: CDR1 KGHSH and CDR2 LQKENI. CDR3 DNA: TGTGCCAGCTCACCAGGGGGTGATAATCAGCCCCAGCATTTT. This sequence encodes CASSPGGDNQPQHF.

The chain carries TRBV19 and TRBJ1-1; 7 bases are a match to TRBD1. The CDR3 covers 13 residues. The germline CDR1 and CDR2 sequences are LNHDA and SQIVND (reference sequence). V lost 3 bases, J lost 10 bases, and 8 bases stayed unmatched. The CDR3 DNA reads as TGTGCCAGTAGTATTGGGACAGTCCCGGCAGCTTTCTTT. Translation gives CASSIGTVPAAFF. Filled out from reference TRBV19 and TRBJ1-1, the complete variable domain reads DGGITQSPKYLFRKEGQNVTLSCEQNLNHDAMYWYRQDPGQGLRLIYYSQIVNDFQKGDIAEGYSVSREKKESFPLTVTSAQKNPTAFYLCASSIGTVPAAFFGQGTRLTVV.

The V gene is TRBV29-1, the J gene TRBJ1-3; 10 nucleotides align to TRBD1. This CDR3 has 13 residues. V was pared by 7 bases and J by 4 bases, with 4 bases of the junction left unmatched. Germline V gene lookup returns CDR1 SQVTM and CDR2 ANQGSEA. CDR3 DNA sequence: TGCAGCGCGGGACAGGGGTTCGGAAACACCATATATTTT. As protein: CSAGQGFGNTIYF.

In its sample, this clone was seen once. This rearrangement joins TRBV4-2 to TRBJ2-5; 10 nucleotides match TRBD2. The J call may not be correct, given that the DNA end is closer to TRBJ2-7. CDR3 length: 16 residues. The germline V gene encodes CDR1 LGHNA and CDR2 YNFKEQ. DNA of the CDR3: TGTGCCAGCAGCCGCGAACCGGGACTAGCGAGCTACGAGCAGTACTTC. Its translation is CASSREPGLASYEQYF.

The chain couples TRBV5-1 to TRBJ2-3; 9 bases match TRBD2. The CDR3 covers 16 residues. Germline-derived CDR1 and CDR2 are SGHRS and YFSETQ. V was clipped by 0 bases and J by 2 bases; unmatched bases: 4. CDR3 DNA sequence: TGCGCCAGCAGCTTGGAGCCTAGCGGGAACACAGATACGCAGTATTTT. Encoded protein: CASSLEPSGNTDTQYF.

This chain joins TRBV30 and TRBJ1-5; D might be TRBD1 (5 bases). This CDR3 comprises 14 residues. From germline, CDR1 is GTSNPN and CDR2 SVGIG (reference sequence). Trimming shortened V by 5 bases and J by 5 bases, and 16 bases separated the two germline ends. The CDR3 coding sequence is TGTGCCTGGGGTAGGGGCGGTCGGGATCAGCCCCAGCATTTT. Amino acid sequence: CAWGRGGRDQPQHF.

The chain couples TRBV7-6 to TRBJ2-3; 7 nucleotides agree with TRBD2. Germline V gene lookup returns CDR1 SGHVS and CDR2 FNYEAQ. CDR3 length: 16 amino acids. V was pared by 1 base and J by 0 bases, with 4 bases of the junction left unmatched. CDR3 coding DNA: TGTGCCAGCAGCTTAGTGTCTAGCGGCAGCACAGATACGCAGTATTTT. Translating it yields CASSLVSSGSTDTQYF.

This chain uses TRBV29-1 with TRBJ2-3; 12 nucleotides line up with TRBD2. This CDR3 spans 15 amino acids. Germline V lookup: CDR1 SQVTM, CDR2 ANQGSEA. Germline trimming cut 5 bases from V and 2 bases from J; bases unmatched to any gene: 5. Written as DNA, the CDR3 is TGCAGCGTTAAAGGACTAGCGGGACCCACAGATACGCAGTATTTT. Amino acid sequence: CSVKGLAGPTDTQYF.

This rearrangement joins TRBV5-4 to TRBJ2-3, with 7 positions matching TRBD2. Trimming removed 4 bases from V and 7 bases from J; junction bases left unmatched: 9. The CDR3 totals 14 residues. From germline, CDR1 is SGHNT and CDR2 YYREEE (reference sequence). The CDR3 region is CASSPGGDYNTQYF. The DNA for the CDR3 is TGTGCCAGCAGCCCCGGAGGGGACTATAATACGCAGTATTTT.

The genes are TRBV15 and TRBJ1-2; TRBD1 agrees at 7 bases. Germline loops: CDR1 LNHNV, CDR2 YYDKDF (reference sequence). The CDR3 length is 12 residues. Germline trimming cut 6 bases from V and 5 bases from J; bases unmatched to any gene: 3. As DNA, the CDR3 is TGTGCCACCAGGAGGACAGGTTATGGCTACACCTTC. Its protein is CATRRTGYGYTF. Full variable domain (remainder filled in from reference TRBV15 and TRBJ1-2): DAMVIQNPRYQVTQFGKPVTLSCSQTLNHNVMYWYQQKSSQAPKLLFHYYDKDFNNEADTPDNFQSRRPNTSFCFLDIRSPGLGDTAMYLCATRRTGYGYTFGSGTRLTVV.

V is TRBV7-8 and J is TRBJ1-2, with TRBD1 identical over 9 bases. With V trimmed by 1 base and J by 4 bases, 7 bases remained unmatched. The CDR3 has 16 residues. In germline, CDR1 is SGHVS, CDR2 FQNEAQ. The CDR3 spells CASSLGWDRVAYGYTF. In DNA form, the CDR3 reads TGTGCCAGCAGCTTAGGATGGGACAGGGTGGCCTATGGCTACACCTTC.

The rearrangement links TRBV7-2 to TRBJ2-2, with TRBD2 identical over 10 bases. The V segment lost 8 bases and the J segment 2 bases; nucleotides outside the gene matches: 8. CDR3 length: 16 residues. Germline assignment: CDR1 SGHTA and CDR2 FQGNSA. Written as DNA, the CDR3 is TGTGCCAGCTCTACAGCGGGAGGGCCAAACACCGGGGAGCTGTTTTTT. This gives the protein CASSTAGGPNTGELFF.

This clone was observed a handful of times. The chain links TRBV9 to TRBJ2-7, with 11 bases lining up with TRBD2. This CDR3 contains 14 residues. Per the germline V gene, CDR1 is SGDLS and CDR2 is YYNGEE. V lost 3 bases, J lost 3 bases, and 2 bases stayed unmatched. This chain's CDR3 is CASSEGLADYEQYF. The DNA for the CDR3 is TGTGCCAGCAGCGAGGGACTAGCGGACTACGAGCAGTACTTC.

The chain carries TRBV5-6 and TRBJ1-6; D remains unclear. Between the trimmed V and J ends, which lost 2 bases and 8 bases, there was a span of 20 bases. Germline V gene data show CDR1 as SGHDT and CDR2 as YYEEEE. CDR3 size: 17 residues. This CDR3 reads CASSFDVRGRTDSPLHF. DNA of the CDR3: TGTGCCAGCAGCTTTGATGTCCGTGGCAGAACGGATTCACCCCTCCACTTT.

The chain couples TRBV2 to TRBJ1-5, with D perhaps matching TRBD1 (5 bases). In germline, CDR1 is SNHLY, CDR2 FYNNEI. V dropped 4 bases and J dropped 7 bases, with 8 bases sitting between them. The CDR3 is 12 residues long. CDR3 loop: CASSGDSQPQHF. The CDR3 coding sequence is TGTGCCAGCAGTGGAGACAGCCAGCCCCAGCATTTT.

J is TRBJ2-3 and V is TRBV10-3, with 12 bases fitting TRBD2. CDR1 is ENHRY and CDR2 is SYGVKD in the germline V gene. The trim removed 5 bases at V and 4 bases at J, leaving 4 bases unmatched. There are 15 residues in the CDR3. The CDR3: CAISMTSGGPDTQYF. For the CDR3, the DNA is TGTGCCATCAGTATGACTAGCGGGGGACCAGATACGCAGTATTTT.

This clone was seen more than once but under ten times. The chain employs TRBV5-1 and TRBJ2-1; 7 positions agree with TRBD1. V lost 3 bases, J lost 8 bases, and 17 bases stayed unmatched. The V gene's germline CDR1 is SGHRS and CDR2 YFSETQ. This CDR3 is 17 amino acids long. This CDR3 reads CASSWKLDRLIFDEQFF. CDR3 DNA sequence: TGCGCCAGCAGCTGGAAGCTGGACAGGTTAATCTTTGATGAGCAGTTCTTC.

The chain couples TRBV7-2 to TRBJ1-5; a weak D match, TRBD1 (6 bases). The germline CDR1 and CDR2 sequences are SGHTA and FQGNSA. CDR3 size: 16 residues. Trimming removed 5 bases from V and 3 bases from J, with 17 bases in between. CDR3 nucleotide sequence: TGTGCCAGCAGCCAGGAGTTGGGACAAAACAATCAGCCCCAGCATTTT. Its translation is CASSQELGQNNQPQHF. The full variable domain, its missing parts supplied by reference TRBV7-2 and TRBJ1-5, is GAGVSQSPSNKVTEKGKDVELRCDPISGHTALYWYRQSLGQGLEFLIYFQGNSAPDKSGLPSDRFSAERTGGSVSTLTIQRTQQEDSAVYLCASSQELGQNNQPQHFGDGTRLSIL.

The V and J genes are TRBV29-1 and TRBJ1-2; no clear D gene. This CDR3 is built from 12 residues. The V and J ends lost 5 bases and 0 bases respectively, with 7 bases between them. Germline values: CDR1 SQVTM, CDR2 ANQGSEA. This CDR3 is CSVFGANYGYTF. In DNA form, the CDR3 reads TGCAGCGTTTTCGGGGCTAACTATGGCTACACCTTC.

The CDR3 nucleotides are TGTGCCAGCAGCGGGATAGGGACAGGGAACAATTCACCCCTCCACTTT. Translation gives CASSGIGTGNNSPLHF. The J gene is TRBJ1-6, the V gene TRBV9; 9 nucleotides align to TRBD1. Germline-derived CDR1 and CDR2 are SGDLS and YYNGEE. The length of the CDR3 is 16 residues. Trimming cost V 3 bases and J 7 bases; bases outside gene matches: 8.